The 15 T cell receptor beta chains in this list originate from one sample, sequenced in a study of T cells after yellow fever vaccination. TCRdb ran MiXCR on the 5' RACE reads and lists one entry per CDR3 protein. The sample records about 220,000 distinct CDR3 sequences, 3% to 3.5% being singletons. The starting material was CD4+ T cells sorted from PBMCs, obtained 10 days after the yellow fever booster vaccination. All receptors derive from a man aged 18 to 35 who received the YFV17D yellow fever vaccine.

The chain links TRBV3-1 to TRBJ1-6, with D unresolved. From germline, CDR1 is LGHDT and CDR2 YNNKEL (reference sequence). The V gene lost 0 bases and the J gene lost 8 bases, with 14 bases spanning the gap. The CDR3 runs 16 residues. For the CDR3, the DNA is TGTGCCAGCAGCCAAGATCAGGTCCCCGTGGATTCACCCCTCCACTTT. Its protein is CASSQDQVPVDSPLHF.

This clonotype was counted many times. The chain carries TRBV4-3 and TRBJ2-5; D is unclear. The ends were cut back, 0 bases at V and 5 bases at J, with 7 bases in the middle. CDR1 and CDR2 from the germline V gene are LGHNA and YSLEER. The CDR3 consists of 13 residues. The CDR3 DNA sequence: TGCGCCAGCAGCCAAGACCTTACCGAGACCCAGTACTTC. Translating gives CASSQDLTETQYF.

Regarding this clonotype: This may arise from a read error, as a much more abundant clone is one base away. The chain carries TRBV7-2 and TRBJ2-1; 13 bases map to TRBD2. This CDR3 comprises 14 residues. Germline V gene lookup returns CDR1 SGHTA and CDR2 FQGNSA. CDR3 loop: CASSTSGGDNELFF. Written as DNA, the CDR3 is TGTGCCAGCAGCACTAGCGGGGGGGACAATGAGCTGTTCTTC.

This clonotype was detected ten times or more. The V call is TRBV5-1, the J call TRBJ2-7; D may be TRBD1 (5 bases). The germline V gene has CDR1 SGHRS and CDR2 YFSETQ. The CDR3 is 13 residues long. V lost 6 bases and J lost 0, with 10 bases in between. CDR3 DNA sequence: TGCGCCAGCATGGACATATACTCCTACGAGCAGTACTTC. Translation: CASMDIYSYEQYF.

The CDR3 loop is CASSQAGRGSGNTIYF. Here the CDR3 DNA reads TGCGCCAGCAGCCAAGCTGGTAGGGGCTCTGGAAACACCATATATTTT. This chain links TRBV4-1 with TRBJ1-3, with a weak D call TRBD1 (5 bases). The CDR3 contains 16 residues. The V gene lost 1 base and the J gene lost 0 bases, with 10 bases spanning the gap. Germline V CDR1 and CDR2: MGHRA, YSYEKL.

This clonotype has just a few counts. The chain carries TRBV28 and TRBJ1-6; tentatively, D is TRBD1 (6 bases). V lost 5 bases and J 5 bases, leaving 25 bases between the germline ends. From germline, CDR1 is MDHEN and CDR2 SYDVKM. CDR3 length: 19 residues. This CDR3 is CASSLSPFVVDSNNSPLHF. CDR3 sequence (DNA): TGTGCCAGCAGTCTAAGCCCTTTTGTTGTGGACAGTAATAATTCACCCCTCCACTTT.

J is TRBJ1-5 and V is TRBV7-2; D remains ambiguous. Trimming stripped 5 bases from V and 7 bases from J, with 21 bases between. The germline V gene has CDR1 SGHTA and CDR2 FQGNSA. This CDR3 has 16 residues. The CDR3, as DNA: TGTGCCAGCAGCCTACTTGGAAATCCGGGCTGGCAGCCCCAGCATTTT. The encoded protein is CASSLLGNPGWQPQHF.

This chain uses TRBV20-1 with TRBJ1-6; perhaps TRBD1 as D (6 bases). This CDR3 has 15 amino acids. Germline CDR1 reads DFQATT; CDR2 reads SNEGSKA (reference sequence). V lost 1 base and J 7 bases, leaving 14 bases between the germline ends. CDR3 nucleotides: TGCAGTGCTAGAGCCCCGGGACAACTGAATTCACCCCTCCACTTT. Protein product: CSARAPGQLNSPLHF.

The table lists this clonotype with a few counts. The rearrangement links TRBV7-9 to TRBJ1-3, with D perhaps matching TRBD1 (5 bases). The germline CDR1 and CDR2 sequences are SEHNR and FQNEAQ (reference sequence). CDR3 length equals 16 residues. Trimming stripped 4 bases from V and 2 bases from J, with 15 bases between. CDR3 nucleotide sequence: TGTGCCAGCAGCTCCCGGGAACAGGCTACTGGAAACACCATATATTTT. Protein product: CASSSREQATGNTIYF.

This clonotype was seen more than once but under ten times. CDR3 in DNA: TGTGCCAGCAGTTCCCTCGGGGCAGGGGGGACCGGGGAGCTGTTTTTT. As protein: CASSSLGAGGTGELFF. The V and J genes are TRBV9 and TRBJ2-2, with D possibly matching TRBD1 (7 bases). Trimming took off 5 bases at V and 5 bases at J, with 19 bases between the two ends. Germline-derived CDR1 and CDR2 are SGDLS and YYNGEE. The length of the CDR3 is 16 residues.

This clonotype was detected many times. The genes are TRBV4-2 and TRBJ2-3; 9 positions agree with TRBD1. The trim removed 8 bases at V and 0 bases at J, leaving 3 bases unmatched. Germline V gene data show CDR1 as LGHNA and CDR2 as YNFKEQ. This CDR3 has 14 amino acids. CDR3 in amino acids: CASRGTGSTDTQYF. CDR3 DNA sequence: TGTGCCAGCCGTGGGACAGGGAGCACAGATACGCAGTATTTT.

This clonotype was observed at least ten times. For the CDR3, the DNA is TGTGCCAGCAGCAAAGGTGGGAGGGTGGTTGGCACAGATACGCAGTATTTT. Protein product: CASSKGGRVVGTDTQYF. This sequence joins TRBV21-1 and TRBJ2-3; the table assigns TRBD2, which was not confirmed against the DNA. TRBV21-1 is termed a pseudogene. The CDR3 length is 17 residues.

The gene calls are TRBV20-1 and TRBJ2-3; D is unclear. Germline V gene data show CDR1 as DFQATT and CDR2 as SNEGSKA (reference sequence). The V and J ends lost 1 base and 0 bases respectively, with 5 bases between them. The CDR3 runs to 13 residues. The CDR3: CSARAPSTDTQYF. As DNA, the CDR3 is TGCAGTGCTAGAGCACCTAGCACAGATACGCAGTATTTT.

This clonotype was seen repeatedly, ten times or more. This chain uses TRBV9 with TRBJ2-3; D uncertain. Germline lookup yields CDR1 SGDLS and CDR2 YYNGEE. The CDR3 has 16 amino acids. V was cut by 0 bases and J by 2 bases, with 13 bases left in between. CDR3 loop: CASSVGPRTPTDTQYF. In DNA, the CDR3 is TGTGCCAGCAGCGTAGGCCCTCGGACCCCCACAGATACGCAGTATTTT. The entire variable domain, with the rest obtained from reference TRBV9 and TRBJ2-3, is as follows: DSGVTQTPKHLITATGQRVTLRCSPRSGDLSVYWYQQSLDQGLQFLIQYYNGEERAKGNILERFSAQQFPDLHSELNLSSLELGDSALYFCASSVGPRTPTDTQYFGPGTRLTVL.

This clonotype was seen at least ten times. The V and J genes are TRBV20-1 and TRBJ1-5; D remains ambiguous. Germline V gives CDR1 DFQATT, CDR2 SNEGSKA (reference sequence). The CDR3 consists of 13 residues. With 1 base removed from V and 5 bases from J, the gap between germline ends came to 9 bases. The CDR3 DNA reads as TGCAGTGCTAGAGTACAGTATGATCAGCCCCAGCATTTT. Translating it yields CSARVQYDQPQHF.